The clone carrying this T cell receptor (beta chain) has at least ten counts. Its antigen is unidentified. Each CDR3 protein gets one entry after TCRdb re-called the reads with MiXCR. The sample has around 490,000 distinct CDR3 sequences, less than 30% seen once. The record originates from a study of T cell repertoires in cytomegalovirus infection. Across the study: TCR beta signatures that were public indicated CMV infection and matching HLA type. General study points: Individuals carrying CMV plus the relevant HLA were identified by cumulative frequency of public TCR beta families.

The source material was PBMCs. This clonotype was obtained from a human donor in good health (CMV status not recorded). Some clones in this sample may be carry-over from other donors' samples.

The CDR3 is CASSSWTGSSYEQYF. CDR3 in DNA: TGTGCCAGCAGTTCCTGGACAGGGAGCTCCTACGAGCAGTACTTC. The genes are TRBV28 and TRBJ2-7; 8 bases are a match to TRBD1. Germline trimming cut 4 bases from V and 0 bases from J; bases unmatched to any gene: 5. The CDR3 has 15 residues. CDR1 MDHEN and CDR2 SYDVKM come from the germline V gene. The variable domain in full, completed from reference TRBV28 and TRBJ2-7, reads DVKVTQSSRYLVKRTGEKVFLECVQDMDHENMFWYRQDPGLGLRLIYFSYDVKMKEKGDIPEGYSVSREKKERFSLILESASTNQTSMYLCASSSWTGSSYEQYFGPGTRLTVT.